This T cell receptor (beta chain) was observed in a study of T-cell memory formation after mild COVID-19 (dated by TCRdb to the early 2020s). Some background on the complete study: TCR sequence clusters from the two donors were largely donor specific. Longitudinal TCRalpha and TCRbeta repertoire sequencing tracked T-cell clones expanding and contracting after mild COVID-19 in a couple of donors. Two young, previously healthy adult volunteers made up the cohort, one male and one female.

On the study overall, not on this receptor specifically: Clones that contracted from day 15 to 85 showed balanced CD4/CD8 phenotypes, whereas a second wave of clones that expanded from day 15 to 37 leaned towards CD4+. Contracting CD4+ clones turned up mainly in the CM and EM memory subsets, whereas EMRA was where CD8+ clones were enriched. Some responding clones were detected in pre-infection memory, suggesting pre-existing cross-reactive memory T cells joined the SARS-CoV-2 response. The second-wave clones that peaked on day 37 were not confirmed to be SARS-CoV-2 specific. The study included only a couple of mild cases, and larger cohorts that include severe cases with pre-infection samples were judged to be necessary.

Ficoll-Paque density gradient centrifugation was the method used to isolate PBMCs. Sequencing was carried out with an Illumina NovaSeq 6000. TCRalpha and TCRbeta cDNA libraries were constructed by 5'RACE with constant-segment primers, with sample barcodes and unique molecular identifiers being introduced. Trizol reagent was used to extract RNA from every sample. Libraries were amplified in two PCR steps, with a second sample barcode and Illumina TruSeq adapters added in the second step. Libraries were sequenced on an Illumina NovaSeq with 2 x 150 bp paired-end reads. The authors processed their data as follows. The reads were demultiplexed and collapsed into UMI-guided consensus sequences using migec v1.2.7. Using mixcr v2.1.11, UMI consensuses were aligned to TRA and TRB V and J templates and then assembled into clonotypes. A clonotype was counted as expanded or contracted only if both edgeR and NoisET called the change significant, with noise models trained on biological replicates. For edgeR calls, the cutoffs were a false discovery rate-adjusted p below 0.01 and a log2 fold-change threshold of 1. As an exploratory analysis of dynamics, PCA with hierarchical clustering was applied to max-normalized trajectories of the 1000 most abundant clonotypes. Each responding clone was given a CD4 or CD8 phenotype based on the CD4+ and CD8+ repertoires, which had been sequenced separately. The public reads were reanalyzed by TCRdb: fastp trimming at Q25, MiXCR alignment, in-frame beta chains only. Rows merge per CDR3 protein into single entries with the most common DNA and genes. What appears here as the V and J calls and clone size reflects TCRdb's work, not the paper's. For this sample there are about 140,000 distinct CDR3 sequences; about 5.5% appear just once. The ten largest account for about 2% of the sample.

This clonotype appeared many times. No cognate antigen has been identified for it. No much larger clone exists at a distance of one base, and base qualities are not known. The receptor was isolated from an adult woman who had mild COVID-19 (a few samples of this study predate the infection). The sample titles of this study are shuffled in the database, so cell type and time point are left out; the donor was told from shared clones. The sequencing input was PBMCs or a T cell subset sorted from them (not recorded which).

In nucleotide form, the sequence is TGTGCCAGCAGCCCCTTGGGACAGGGGGGCACTGAAGCTTTCTTT. Translation gives CASSPLGQGGTEAFF. This chain is built from TRBV3-1 and TRBJ1-1, with 11 middle bases fitting TRBD1. CDR1 and CDR2 (LGHDT, YNNKEL) derive from the germline V gene (reference sequence). Trimming takes 4 bases off V and 4 bases off J; junction bases not matched to a gene: 5. From the cysteine up to the phenylalanine, the CDR3 has a length of 15 residues. The DNA shown is the 45-base CDR3, in frame from base 1.